This TCR beta chain was sequenced during a study of esophageal squamous cell carcinoma under preoperative chemotherapy. For the study at large: Samples included peripheral blood T cells as well as tumor-infiltrating lymphocytes.

TCRdb itself ran the PCR reads through MiXCR, one entry per CDR3 protein. Of approximately 10,000 distinct CDR3 sequences listed, around 48% are singletons. A note on this clonotype: Its specificity is unknown.

The time point denotes: after preoperative PTX-NDP chemotherapy. This CDR3 has 14 amino acids. The germline V and J ends were trimmed by 5 bases and 3 bases, with 14 bases remaining between them. CDR1 and CDR2 from the germline V gene are MNHEY and SMNVEV (reference sequence). General study findings and limits: Tumor-infiltrating lymphocytes showed no significant post-chemotherapy TCR diversity increase, unlike peripheral T cells.

This receptor was obtained from a human donor with esophageal squamous cell carcinoma. The donor label of this sample is uncertain. J is TRBJ2-7 and V is TRBV27; possible D gene TRBD1, 6 bases. This material was acquired from a patient given preoperative chemotherapy. Here the CDR3 DNA reads TGTGCCAGCAGTCCACTTGGACAGCGCTACGAGCAGTACTTC. Its protein is CASSPLGQRYEQYF.